This T cell receptor (beta chain) derives from a study of early T cells in non-severe SARS-CoV-2 infection. Germline V lookup: CDR1 DFQATT, CDR2 SNEGSKA (reference sequence). This CDR3 comprises 14 residues. V was trimmed by 5 bases and J by 3 bases, leaving 17 bases between them. TCRdb redid the calling of the 5' RACE reads with MiXCR, one entry per CDR3 protein. This table holds tens of thousands of distinct CDR3 sequences, 4% to 5.5% found once. By share of the sample, this clonotype is medium-sized. The rearrangement uses TRBV20-1 and TRBJ2-7; perhaps D is TRBD1 or TRBD2 (5 bases each). This clonotype was sampled from an adult who was a healthcare worker with PCR-confirmed SARS-CoV-2 infection or an uninfected control (not recorded which). Input material: whole blood. The CDR3 protein is CSAASGPKVYEQYF. The CDR3 region has the DNA TGCAGTGCTGCTTCGGGACCGAAAGTCTACGAGCAGTACTTC.